This TCR beta chain appears in the sequencing data of a study of identical twins. MiXCR was run by TCRdb on the 5' RACE reads, yielding one entry per CDR3 protein. The sample holds under 500,000 distinct CDR3 sequences, roughly an eighth seen once. Study observations and caveats: Insertions were reduced in abundant cord blood beta clonotypes but not in memory repertoires. Out-of-frame alpha sequences shared between twins exhibited an excess of low generation probability. Without tracking the same donors, conclusions rested on cross-sectional statistical analysis.

The CDR3 totals 12 residues. The V and J ends lost 7 bases and 5 bases respectively, with 11 bases between them. The table lists this clonotype with a few counts. Its target is not known. These same records also appear under a second study, on yellow fever vaccine responses in identical twins.

The rearrangement joins TRBV12-3 or TRBV12-4 to TRBJ1-1; no firm D call. The receptor was isolated from a woman aged 18-30 years in good health. Input material: CD4+ T cells sorted from blood. CDR3 residues: CASTTSPTEAFF. CDR3 DNA sequence: TGTGCCAGCACCACATCCCCAACTGAAGCTTTCTTT.